This passage covers 29 T cell receptor beta chains from one sample sequenced in a study of blood T cell repertoires in COVID-19. Sequencing used immunoSEQ multiplex PCR; TCRdb keeps in-frame clones, though not all of them. The sample contains some 260,000 clones, 82% of which appear only once. Sequencing was done on a sample of peripheral blood. The receptors stem from a woman aged 18-29 years with acute or convalescent COVID-19.

This clone was detected a few times. V usage is TRBV29-1 and J usage is TRBJ1-1, with D possibly TRBD1 on 6 matching bases. V lost 2 bases to trimming and J lost 4 bases, with 20 bases between them. The germline V gene encodes CDR1 SQVTM and CDR2 ANQGSEA. The length of the CDR3 is 16 residues. The CDR3 loop is CSVEPPSRGRSTEAFF. CDR3 DNA: TGCAGCGTTGAACCACCCTCCAGGGGCAGATCCACTGAAGCTTTCTTT. Based on the CDR3 plus reference TRBV29-1 and TRBJ1-1, the full variable domain is SAVISQKPSRDICQRGTSLTIQCQVDSQVTMMFWYRQQPGQSLTLIATANQGSEATYESGFVIDKFPISRPNLTFSTLTVSNMSPEDSSIYLCSVEPPSRGRSTEAFFGQGTRLTVV.

The chain uses TRBV28 and TRBJ1-6, with 7 bases aligning to TRBD1. With V trimmed by 4 bases and J by 0 bases, 3 bases remained unmatched. There are 16 residues in the CDR3. Per germline, CDR1 MDHEN and CDR2 SYDVKM. As DNA, the CDR3 is TGTGCCAGCAGTTCGGGACAGAGCTCCTATAATTCACCCCTCCACTTT. This sequence encodes CASSSGQSSYNSPLHF.

This clone has at least ten counts. This rearrangement joins TRBV28 to TRBJ2-7; TRBD2 is a possible D gene (5 bases). V lost 5 bases, J lost 3 bases, and 17 bases lay in between. Germline V CDR1 and CDR2: MDHEN, SYDVKM. The CDR3 is 15 residues long. CDR3 coding DNA: TGTGCCAGCAGTCCGGGGATTTCAAAACACTACGAGCAGTACTTC. Translation: CASSPGISKHYEQYF.

The chain employs TRBV7-2 and TRBJ1-1; 7 bases are shared with TRBD1. V lost 6 bases and J lost 8; bases outside the gene matches: 6. This CDR3 has 12 residues. Per germline, CDR1 SGHTA and CDR2 FQGNSA. For the CDR3, the DNA is TGTGCCAGCAGATTTATGACAGGGGAAGCTTTCTTT. It translates to CASRFMTGEAFF. Variable domain in full (rest from reference TRBV7-2 and TRBJ1-1): GAGVSQSPSNKVTEKGKDVELRCDPISGHTALYWYRQSLGQGLEFLIYFQGNSAPDKSGLPSDRFSAERTGGSVSTLTIQRTQQEDSAVYLCASRFMTGEAFFGQGTRLTVV.

The chain couples TRBV7-9 to TRBJ2-7; possible D gene TRBD1, 6 bases. Germline assignment: CDR1 SEHNR and CDR2 FQNEAQ (reference sequence). Trimming took off 1 base at V and 3 bases at J, with 13 bases between the two ends. CDR3 size: 15 residues. This CDR3 is CASSLEDRELYEQYF. The DNA for the CDR3 is TGTGCCAGCAGCTTAGAGGACAGAGAGCTCTACGAGCAGTACTTC. The variable domain in full, completed from reference TRBV7-9 and TRBJ2-7, reads DTGVSQNPRHKITKRGQNVTFRCDPISEHNRLYWYRQTLGQGPEFLTYFQNEAQLEKSRLLSDRFSAERPKGSFSTLEIQRTEQGDSAMYLCASSLEDRELYEQYFGPGTRLTVT.

V usage is TRBV5-4 and J usage is TRBJ2-3; the D gene is possibly TRBD2 (6 bases). The V and J ends lost 0 bases and 2 bases respectively, with 19 bases between them. This CDR3 is 18 amino acids long. Germline V lookup: CDR1 SGHNT, CDR2 YYREEE (reference sequence). CDR3 protein: CASSLGGIRGRHTDTQYF. Written as DNA, the CDR3 is TGTGCCAGCAGCTTGGGGGGTATTCGGGGGAGACACACAGATACGCAGTATTTT.

This clone was counted a single time. The J gene is TRBJ2-1, the V gene TRBV7-2; D remains unclear. The V end was cut by 1 base, the J end by 4 bases, with 11 bases between. Germline-derived CDR1 and CDR2 are SGHTA and FQGNSA. The CDR3 is made up of 15 amino acids. The CDR3 protein is CASSLDRGTYNEQFF. DNA of the CDR3: TGTGCCAGCAGCTTAGATCGCGGTACTTACAATGAGCAGTTCTTC.

The gene calls are TRBV19 and TRBJ2-5, with TRBD1 matching over 8 bases. This CDR3 has 16 residues. V trimming: 1 base; J trimming: 4 bases; junction bases outside the gene matches: 8. Germline lookup yields CDR1 LNHDA and CDR2 SQIVND (reference sequence). CDR3 sequence reads: CASSIVRTGYGETQYF. In nucleotides, the CDR3 is TGTGCCAGTAGTATAGTTAGGACAGGGTATGGAGAGACCCAGTACTTC.

The chain carries TRBV2 and TRBJ2-7, with D perhaps matching TRBD2 (5 bases). This CDR3 comprises 17 residues. Germline V gene sequence: CDR1 SNHLY, CDR2 FYNNEI. Between the trimmed V and J ends, which lost 3 bases and 3 bases, there was a span of 21 bases. CDR3 coding DNA: TGTGCCAGCAGTGAGGGCGGACTGTTTAGGTCGGACTACGAGCAGTACTTC. Protein product: CASSEGGLFRSDYEQYF.

This chain connects TRBV2 to TRBJ2-2; TRBD1 agrees at 8 bases. V lost 9 bases and J lost 3; bases outside the gene matches: 3. Germline V lookup: CDR1 SNHLY, CDR2 FYNNEI. The CDR3 has 13 amino acids. The DNA of the CDR3 is TGTGCCAGTAGACAGGGGTACACCGGGGAGCTGTTTTTT. This gives the protein CASRQGYTGELFF.

The chain has TRBV5-1 and TRBJ2-2; TRBD2 aligns across 9 bases. The CDR3 extends over 15 amino acids. The germline V gene has CDR1 SGHRS and CDR2 YFSETQ. Trimming removed 4 bases from V and 8 bases from J; junction bases left unmatched: 9. CDR3 sequence: CASSPVAGVSGELFF. In nucleotides, the CDR3 is TGCGCCAGCAGCCCAGTAGCGGGAGTATCGGGGGAGCTGTTTTTT.

The chain couples TRBV5-4 to TRBJ2-5, with 9 nucleotides matching TRBD1. The trim removed 4 bases at V and 5 bases at J, leaving 6 bases unmatched. The CDR3 has 14 residues. Germline values: CDR1 SGHNT, CDR2 YYREEE (reference sequence). In DNA form, the CDR3 reads TGTGCCAGCAGCCCGGGGACAGGGTACGAGACCCAGTACTTC. Protein: CASSPGTGYETQYF.

The chain couples TRBV6-6 to TRBJ2-1, with a weak D call TRBD2 (6 bases). V gave up 3 bases and J gave up 4 bases, with 16 bases separating them. Per germline, CDR1 MNHNY and CDR2 SVGAGI (reference sequence). The length of the CDR3 is 16 residues. CDR3 loop: CASSYRDSELYNEQFF. The CDR3 nucleotides are TGTGCCAGCAGTTATCGGGACTCAGAATTATACAATGAGCAGTTCTTC.

The V and J genes are TRBV27 and TRBJ2-3; 8 bases agree with TRBD1. The CDR3 extends over 16 amino acids. Germline CDR1 is MNHEY and CDR2 is SMNVEV (reference sequence). V shed 5 bases, J shed 0 bases, and the junction held 7 bases outside the gene matches. Here the CDR3 reads CASSRRQGTSTDTQYF. CDR3 DNA sequence: TGTGCCAGCAGTCGCAGACAGGGGACCAGCACAGATACGCAGTATTTT.

The chain recombines TRBV30 with TRBJ1-2; D is unresolved. CDR1 is GTSNPN, CDR2 SVGIG, per germline (reference sequence). V lost 0 bases, J lost 5 bases, and 4 bases lay in between. This CDR3 is 11 amino acids long. The CDR3: CAWSVNYGYTF. The CDR3 DNA is TGTGCCTGGAGTGTCAATTATGGCTACACCTTC.

This chain joins TRBV27 and TRBJ1-4; 10 nucleotides line up with TRBD1. The ends lost 3 bases at V and 7 bases at J; junction bases unmatched: 2. Germline CDR1 and CDR2: MNHEY and SMNVEV (reference sequence). The CDR3 runs to 14 residues. CDR3 DNA: TGTGCCAGCAGTTTGGGACAGGGGAGTGAAAAACTGTTTTTT. Encoded protein: CASSLGQGSEKLFF.

The rearrangement joins TRBV29-1 to TRBJ1-1; maybe TRBD1 (6 bases). The CDR3 extends over 14 amino acids. Germline V gives CDR1 SQVTM, CDR2 ANQGSEA. V lost 2 bases and J lost 0, with 10 bases in between. The CDR3 region has the DNA TGCAGCGTTGAAAAGACAGGTATGAACACTGAAGCTTTCTTT. Translating gives CSVEKTGMNTEAFF. Supplemented by reference TRBV29-1 and TRBJ1-1, the full variable domain reads SAVISQKPSRDICQRGTSLTIQCQVDSQVTMMFWYRQQPGQSLTLIATANQGSEATYESGFVIDKFPISRPNLTFSTLTVSNMSPEDSSIYLCSVEKTGMNTEAFFGQGTRLTVV.

The chain links TRBV5-1 to TRBJ1-1; D possibly corresponds to TRBD1 (6 bases). Between the trimmed V and J ends, which lost 7 bases and 4 bases, there was a span of 20 bases. The germline V gene has CDR1 SGHRS and CDR2 YFSETQ. The CDR3 loop spans 15 amino acids. The CDR3 here is CASFPGTTAATEAFF. CDR3 DNA sequence: TGCGCCAGCTTTCCCGGGACAACGGCGGCCACTGAAGCTTTCTTT.

This clone is a singleton in its sample. The chain combines TRBV6-5 with TRBJ2-1; D is undetermined. This CDR3 comprises 15 residues. The V end lost 6 bases, the J end lost 0 bases, and 12 bases lay between the germline ends. CDR1 is MNHEY, CDR2 SVGAGI, per germline. The CDR3 sequence is CASSPPGSSYNEQFF. The CDR3, as DNA: TGTGCCAGCAGCCCCCCAGGAAGCTCCTACAATGAGCAGTTCTTC.

This clone has a single count. This specimen includes other DNA sequences encoding the same CDR3. The chain joins TRBV2 to TRBJ2-7; TRBD1 is a possible D gene (5 bases). CDR1 and CDR2 (germline): SNHLY, FYNNEI. Deletions cut 4 bases from V and 2 bases from J, with 6 bases between. The CDR3 runs to 12 residues. The DNA for the CDR3 is TGTGCCAGCAGTGTAGGGGCCTACGAGCAGTACTTC. Amino acids: CASSVGAYEQYF.

The rearrangement uses TRBV9 and TRBJ2-7; maybe TRBD2 (6 bases). V lost 3 bases and J lost 1, with 17 bases in between. Germline CDR1 SGDLS, CDR2 YYNGEE. The length of the CDR3 is 16 residues. The CDR3 protein is CASSAGPGGESYEQYF. As DNA, the CDR3 is TGTGCCAGCAGCGCCGGTCCGGGCGGGGAGTCCTACGAGCAGTACTTC. Together with reference TRBV9 and TRBJ2-7, the CDR3 gives the full variable domain: DSGVTQTPKHLITATGQRVTLRCSPRSGDLSVYWYQQSLDQGLQFLIQYYNGEERAKGNILERFSAQQFPDLHSELNLSSLELGDSALYFCASSAGPGGESYEQYFGPGTRLTVT.

CDR3 nucleotides: TGTGCCAGCAGCTCATTAGCCTGGCAGCCCCAGCATTTT. Translated, it gives CASSSLAWQPQHF. The rearrangement joins TRBV5-5 to TRBJ1-5; D not resolved. Germline V lookup: CDR1 SGHKS, CDR2 YYEKEE (reference sequence). Trimming cost V 3 bases and J 7 bases, with 11 bases left between them. The CDR3 sequence is 13 residues long.

In its sample, this clone was seen a few times. The rearrangement links TRBV5-1 to TRBJ2-4; tentative D call: TRBD1 (5 bases). Germline CDR1 SGHRS, CDR2 YFSETQ. The CDR3 consists of 19 residues. Between the trimmed V and J ends, which lost 4 bases and 0 bases, there was a span of 23 bases. The CDR3 DNA is TGCGCCAGCAGCCCTCGACAGTCCCTGGATGGAGTAGCCAAAAACATTCAGTACTTC. This sequence encodes CASSPRQSLDGVAKNIQYF.

This chain joins TRBV2 and TRBJ1-2; 7 bases map to TRBD1. After removal of 5 bases from V and 2 bases from J, the junction contained 8 bases not matched to a gene. Germline CDR1 SNHLY, CDR2 FYNNEI. The CDR3 extends over 15 amino acids. The CDR3 region is CASSPDWTGNYGYTF. The CDR3 DNA is TGTGCCAGCAGTCCCGATTGGACAGGCAACTATGGCTACACCTTC.

The chain links TRBV11-2 to TRBJ2-1; 8 bases fit TRBD2. CDR1 and CDR2 from the germline V gene are SGHAT and FQNNGV. J was trimmed by 8 bases and V by 5 bases; bases with no gene match: 14. The CDR3 covers 16 residues. The CDR3 spells CASSPRTGGGFDEQFF. The CDR3 DNA reads as TGTGCCAGCAGCCCCCGGACGGGAGGGGGGTTCGATGAGCAGTTCTTC. Variable domain in full (rest from reference TRBV11-2 and TRBJ2-1): EAGVAQSPRYKIIEKRQSVAFWCNPISGHATLYWYQQILGQGPKLLIQFQNNGVVDDSQLPKDRFSAERLKGVDSTLKIQPAKLEDSAVYLCASSPRTGGGFDEQFFGPGTRLTVL.

The chain has TRBV9 and TRBJ2-5; 12 bases are shared with TRBD2. This CDR3 is built from 16 residues. The germline CDR1 and CDR2 sequences are SGDLS and YYNGEE. V dropped 2 bases and J dropped 5; count of bases not matched to a gene: 7. CDR3 loop: CASSVTSGRSAETQYF. CDR3 nucleotide sequence: TGTGCCAGCAGCGTGACTAGCGGGAGATCGGCGGAGACCCAGTACTTC.

This sequence joins TRBV4-3 and TRBJ2-7; D is undetermined. Trimming shortened V by 1 base and J by 2 bases, and 12 bases separated the two germline ends. Germline values: CDR1 LGHNA, CDR2 YSLEER. The CDR3 consists of 15 residues. CDR3 protein: CASSQGLQLAYEQYF. The CDR3 DNA follows: TGCGCCAGCAGCCAAGGATTACAGCTGGCCTACGAGCAGTACTTC.

The rearrangement uses TRBV7-2 and TRBJ2-3, with D possibly TRBD1 on 6 matching bases. The CDR3 spans 14 residues. Germline CDR1 SGHTA, CDR2 FQGNSA. The germline V and J ends were trimmed by 5 bases and 3 bases, with 12 bases remaining between them. This CDR3 reads CASSPTGLTDTQYF. CDR3 in DNA: TGTGCCAGCAGCCCTACAGGGCTGACAGATACGCAGTATTTT. Complete variable domain (other parts from reference TRBV7-2 and TRBJ2-3): GAGVSQSPSNKVTEKGKDVELRCDPISGHTALYWYRQSLGQGLEFLIYFQGNSAPDKSGLPSDRFSAERTGGSVSTLTIQRTQQEDSAVYLCASSPTGLTDTQYFGPGTRLTVL.

This chain uses TRBV19 with TRBJ1-1, with 11 bases matching TRBD1. This CDR3 region has 15 residues. Losses at the gene ends were 4 bases for V and 5 bases for J; bases not matched to a gene: 6. Germline values: CDR1 LNHDA, CDR2 SQIVND (reference sequence). The CDR3 region is CASSSTGTGGTEAFF. The CDR3 bases are TGTGCCAGTAGTAGCACCGGGACAGGGGGAACTGAAGCTTTCTTT.